This T cell receptor (beta chain) was recovered during a study of OX40 agonist ivuxolimab in advanced cancers. Notes on the study in general: At 0.1 to 3.0 mg/kg and by week 6, CD4+ and CD8+ T cells in the blood had expanded clonally. Averaged across samples, CD8+ T cells carried more expanded clones than CD4+ did. Certain nonresponding patients likewise had low normalized T-cell clonal expansion.

A note on this clone: The target antigen is unknown.

Here immunoSEQ multiplex PCR was the method, and the copy in TCRdb shows in-frame clones only, minus some. The sample includes about 38,000 clones, around 87% of them seen just once. The V gene lost 2 bases and the J gene lost 3 bases, with 17 bases spanning the gap. Germline V gene lookup returns CDR1 SGHRS and CDR2 YFSETQ. The CDR3 spans 16 residues. The receptor comes from an adult with an advanced solid tumor such as melanoma, head and neck, liver or kidney cancer. Here the sequenced sample was CD4+ or CD8+ T cells sorted from blood, taken in a trial of the OX40 agonist ivuxolimab. The chain is built from TRBV5-1 and TRBJ1-1; a weak D match, TRBD1 (6 bases). CDR3 in DNA: TGCGCCAGCAGCTTCGGCAAGGGGAAGGGGGACACTGAAGCTTTCTTT. It specifies CASSFGKGKGDTEAFF.